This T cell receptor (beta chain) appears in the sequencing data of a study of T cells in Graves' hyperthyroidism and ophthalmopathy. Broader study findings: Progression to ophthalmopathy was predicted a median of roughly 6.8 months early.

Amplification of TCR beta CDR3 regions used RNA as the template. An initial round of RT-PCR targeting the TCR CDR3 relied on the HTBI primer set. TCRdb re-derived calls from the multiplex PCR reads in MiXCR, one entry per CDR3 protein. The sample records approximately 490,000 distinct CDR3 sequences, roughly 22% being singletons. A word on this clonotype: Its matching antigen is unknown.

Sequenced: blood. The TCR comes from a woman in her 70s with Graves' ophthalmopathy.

CDR3 in amino acids: CASSTVAGAPTDTQYF. CDR3 bases: TGTGCCAGCAGTACAGTAGCGGGAGCGCCCACAGATACGCAGTATTTT. The chain is built from TRBV25-1 and TRBJ2-3; 9 bases fit TRBD2. This CDR3 is built from 16 residues. Losses at the gene ends were 5 bases for V and 2 bases for J; bases not matched to a gene: 8. Germline V gene lookup returns CDR1 MGHDK and CDR2 SYGVNS.